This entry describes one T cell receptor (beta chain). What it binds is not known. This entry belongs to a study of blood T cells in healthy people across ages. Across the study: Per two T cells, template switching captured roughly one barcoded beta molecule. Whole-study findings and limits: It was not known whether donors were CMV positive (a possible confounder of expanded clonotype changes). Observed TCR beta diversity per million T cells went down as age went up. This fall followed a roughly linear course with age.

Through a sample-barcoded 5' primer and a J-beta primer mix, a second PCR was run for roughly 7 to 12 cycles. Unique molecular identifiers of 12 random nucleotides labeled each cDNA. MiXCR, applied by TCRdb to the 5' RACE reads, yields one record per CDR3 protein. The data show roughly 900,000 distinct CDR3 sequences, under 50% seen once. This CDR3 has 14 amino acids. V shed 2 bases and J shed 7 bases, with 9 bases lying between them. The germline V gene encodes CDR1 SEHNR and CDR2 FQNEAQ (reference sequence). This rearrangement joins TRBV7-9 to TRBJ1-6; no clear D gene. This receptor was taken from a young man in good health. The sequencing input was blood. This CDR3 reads CASSLTQPNSPLHF. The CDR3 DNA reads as TGTGCCAGCAGCTTAACACAGCCAAATTCACCCCTCCACTTT.